The entry below gives a single T cell receptor beta chain sequence along with its context. Its antigen is unidentified. RNA extraction was followed by reverse transcription into cDNA, which acted as the sequencing template. The data were produced by immunoSEQ multiplex PCR, yet TCRdb's version contains in-frame clones alone and is incomplete. The profile shows 110,000 or so clones, under 40% of them singletons. These data come from a study of CD8+ T cells in alopecia areata. Study details: Treatment of the treated patients consisted of oral tofacitinib, 5 to 10 mg twice daily. General observations from the study: When scalp samples are sequenced, resident alphabeta T cells of normal skin are also captured.

Germline lookup yields CDR1 SQVTM and CDR2 ANQGSEA. The CDR3 totals 13 residues. With 7 bases removed from V and 0 bases from J, the gap between germline ends came to 12 bases. Sequencing input: CD4+ T cells sorted from blood. This TCR came from a human donor with alopecia areata. This rearrangement joins TRBV29-1 to TRBJ1-1; the D is unclear. The CDR3 DNA reads TGCAGCGCGATATCCTGGTTGAACACTGAAGCTTTCTTT. It yields the protein CSAISWLNTEAFF.